The following is a T cell receptor (beta chain) sequence with its context. Its matching antigen is unknown. This sample was taken from a study of beta chain features in type 1 diabetes. The CDR3 extends over 15 amino acids. Germline CDR1 is KGHSH and CDR2 is LQKENI. V lost 3 bases, J lost 3 bases, and 13 bases lay in between. Study-level findings and limits: TCRB CDR3s were moderately but significantly shorter in Type 1 diabetes patients in all four CD4+ subsets. High-TCR-expressing cells could be over-represented by cDNA sequencing.

All of the isolated RNA was reverse transcribed, so expressed TCRB transcripts were sequenced. Measured with immunoSEQ multiplex PCR; TCRdb has only the in-frame clones, and not every one. The sample consists of some 700,000 clones, 13% of them appearing once. The specimen sequenced was naive CD4+ T cells from blood. The chain joins TRBV18 to TRBJ2-3, with a possible D match to TRBD1 (6 bases). The sequence came from a man aged 18 to 35 with type 1 diabetes. The CDR3 here is CASSPTGLGTDTQYF. The DNA of the CDR3 is TGTGCCAGCTCACCTACAGGGCTCGGGACAGATACGCAGTATTTT.